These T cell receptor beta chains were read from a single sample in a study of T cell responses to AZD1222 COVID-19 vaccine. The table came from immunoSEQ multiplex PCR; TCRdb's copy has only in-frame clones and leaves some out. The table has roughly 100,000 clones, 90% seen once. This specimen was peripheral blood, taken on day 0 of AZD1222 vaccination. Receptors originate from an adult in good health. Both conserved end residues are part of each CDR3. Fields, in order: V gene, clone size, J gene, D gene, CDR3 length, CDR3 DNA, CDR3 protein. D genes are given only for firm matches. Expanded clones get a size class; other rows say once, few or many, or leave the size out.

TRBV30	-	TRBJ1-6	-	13	TGTGCCTGGAGTTCGGGGTCGGGTTCACCCCTCCACTTT	CAWSSGSGSPLHF
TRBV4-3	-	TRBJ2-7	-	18	TGCGCCAGCAGCCAAGATGAGGTTGGGGCCGGGGTAGACTACGAGCAGTACTTC	CASSQDEVGAGVDYEQYF
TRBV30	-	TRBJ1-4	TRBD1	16	TGTGCCTGGAGTGTCGGTGCAGGGGGACCTAATGAAAAACTGTTTTTT	CAWSVGAGGPNEKLFF
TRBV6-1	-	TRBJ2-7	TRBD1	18	TGTGCCAGCAGTGAAGGGGGGTATACGGGACAGGGATCCTACGAGCAGTACTTC	CASSEGGYTGQGSYEQYF
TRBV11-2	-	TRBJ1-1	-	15	TGTGCCAGCAGCCCCGTCCGGTTCATGAACACTGAAGCTTTCTTT	CASSPVRFMNTEAFF
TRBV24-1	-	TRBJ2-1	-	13	TGTGCCACCAGTGATTTACCGGGACTGAGGAAATTCTTC	CATSDLPGLRKFF
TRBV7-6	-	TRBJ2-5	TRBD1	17	TGTGCCAGCAGCTTAGCGGGGGGACAGGGGAGGAGAGAGACCCAGTACTTC	CASSLAGGQGRRETQYF
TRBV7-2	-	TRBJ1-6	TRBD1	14	TGTGCCAGCAGCGCCGGACAGGGGACCTCACCCCTCCACTTT	CASSAGQGTSPLHF
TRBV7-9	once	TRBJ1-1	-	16	TGTGCCAGCAGCTCATCATCAGGGGCGGGGAACACTGAAGCTTTCTTT	CASSSSSGAGNTEAFF
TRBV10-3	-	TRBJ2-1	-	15	TGTGCCATCAGTGAGTCGAGGGCGGCCGGCGGTGAGCAGTTCTTC	CAISESRAAGGEQFF
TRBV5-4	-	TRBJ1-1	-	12	TGTGCCAGCAGCTTCCCAGGGTCGAAAGCTTTCTTT	CASSFPGSKAFF
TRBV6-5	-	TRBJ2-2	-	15	TGTGCCAGCAGTTACTCAGCATCTCAGGGCGGGGAGCTGTTTTTT	CASSYSASQGGELFF
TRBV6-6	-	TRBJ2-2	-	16	TGTGCCAGCAGTTATTTGGCAGGCCTGAACACCGGGGAGCTGTTTTTT	CASSYLAGLNTGELFF
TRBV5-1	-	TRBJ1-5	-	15	TGCGCCAGCAGCTTGGAGGGGTATAGCAATCAGCCCCAGCATTTT	CASSLEGYSNQPQHF
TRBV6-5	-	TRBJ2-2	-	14	TGTGCCACCCTACCATATGCGGGCACCGGGGAGCTGTTTTTT	CATLPYAGTGELFF
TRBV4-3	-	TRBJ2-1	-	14	TGCGCCAGCAGCCAAGACCGCAGCGCCGATGAGCAGTTCTTC	CASSQDRSADEQFF
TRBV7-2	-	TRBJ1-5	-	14	TGTGCCAGCAGCTTAGCAAGTAACAATCAGCCCCAGCATTTT	CASSLASNNQPQHF
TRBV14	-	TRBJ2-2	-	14	TGTGCCAGCAGCCAAGGGATGAACACCGGGGAGCTGTTTTTT	CASSQGMNTGELFF
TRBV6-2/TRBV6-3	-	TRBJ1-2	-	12	TGTGCCAGCAGTCGAGGGGTTTATGGCTACACCTTC	CASSRGVYGYTF
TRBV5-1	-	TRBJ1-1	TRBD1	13	TGCGCCAGCAGCTACCAGGGGGCGGGTGAAGCTTTCTTT	CASSYQGAGEAFF
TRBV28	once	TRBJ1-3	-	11	TGTGCCAGCAGTTCTCCCTACGAGCTATATTTT	CASSSPYELYF
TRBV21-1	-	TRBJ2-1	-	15	TGTGCCAGCAACCCAGGCCGGGCCCCCCGGGATGAGCAGTTCTTC	CASNPGRAPRDEQFF
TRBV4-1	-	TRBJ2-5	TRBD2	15	TGCGCCAGCAGCCAAGCAGGGCGGGGGGTTGAGACCCAGTACTTC	CASSQAGRGVETQYF
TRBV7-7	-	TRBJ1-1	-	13	TGTGCTAGCAGCTTAAAACAGAACACTGAAGCTTTCTTT	CASSLKQNTEAFF
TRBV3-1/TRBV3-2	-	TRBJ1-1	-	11	TGTGCCAGCTCAGGGGTTACTGAAGCTTTCTTT	CASSGVTEAFF
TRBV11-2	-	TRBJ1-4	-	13	TGTGCCAGCAGCTTAGACGCAAATGAAAAACTGTTTTTT	CASSLDANEKLFF
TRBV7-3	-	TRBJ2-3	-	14	TGTGCCAGCAGCCCCTTTTCCACCCCAGATACGCAGTATTTT	CASSPFSTPDTQYF
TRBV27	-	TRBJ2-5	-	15	TGTGCCAGCAGTCCCGGGACGATGGGCCAAGAGACCCAGTACTTC	CASSPGTMGQETQYF
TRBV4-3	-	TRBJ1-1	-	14	TGCGCCAGCAGCCAAGGGCAGGGGAACACTGAAGCTTTCTTT	CASSQGQGNTEAFF
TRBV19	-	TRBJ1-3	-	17	TGTGCCAGTATCCGTTCCCCGGGGCCCAGCTCTGGAAACACCATATATTTT	CASIRSPGPSSGNTIYF
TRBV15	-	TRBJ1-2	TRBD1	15	TGTGCCACCAGCCCCCGGGACAGGGGGCTAGGTGGCTACACCTTC	CATSPRDRGLGGYTF
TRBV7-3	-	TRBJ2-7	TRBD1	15	TGTGCCAGCAGCTTAACCGGGACAGGAAACAACGAGCAGTACTTC	CASSLTGTGNNEQYF
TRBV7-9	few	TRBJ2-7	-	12	TGTGCCAGCAGCTTGTCACTCGGCCTGCAGTACTTC	CASSLSLGLQYF
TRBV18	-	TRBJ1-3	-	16	TGTGCCAGCTCACCGAATCCCGGCTACTCTGGAAACACCATATATTTT	CASSPNPGYSGNTIYF
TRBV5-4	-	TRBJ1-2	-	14	TGTGCCAGCAGCCACACACGGTCGGTCTATGGCTACACCTTC	CASSHTRSVYGYTF
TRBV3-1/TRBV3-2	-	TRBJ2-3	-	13	TGTGCCAGCAGCCCACGCCCCACAGATACGCAGTATTTT	CASSPRPTDTQYF
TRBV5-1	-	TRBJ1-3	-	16	TGCGCCAGCAGCTTGGGGGGTACCGGCTCTGGAAACACCATATATTTT	CASSLGGTGSGNTIYF
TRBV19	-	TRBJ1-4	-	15	TGTGCCAGTAGTATAGTTGGGGCAACTAATGAAAAACTGTTTTTT	CASSIVGATNEKLFF
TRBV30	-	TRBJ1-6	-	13	TGTGCCTGGAGCACAGTCCTGAATTCACCCCTCCACTTT	CAWSTVLNSPLHF
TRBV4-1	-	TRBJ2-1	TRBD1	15	TGCGCCAGCAGCCCCCCGGGACAGGGCTACAATGAGCAGTTCTTC	CASSPPGQGYNEQFF
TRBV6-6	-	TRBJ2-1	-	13	TGTGCCAGCAGTCCCCCGGGGGGCGGGGAGCAGTTCTTC	CASSPPGGGEQFF
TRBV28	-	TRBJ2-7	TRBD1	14	TGTGCCAGCAGTTTTGGGACAGAGGTGAGCGAGCAGTACTTC	CASSFGTEVSEQYF
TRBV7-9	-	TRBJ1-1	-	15	TGTGCCAGCAGCTTAGCAGAGGGGGTGTACACTGAAGCTTTCTTT	CASSLAEGVYTEAFF
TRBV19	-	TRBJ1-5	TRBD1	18	TGTGCCAGTAGTCCCTCAGGACAGGGGACGGGGTTGGATCAGCCCCAGCATTTT	CASSPSGQGTGLDQPQHF
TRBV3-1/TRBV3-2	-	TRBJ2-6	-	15	TGTGCCAGCGCCCCTGGGGGGTCTGGGGCCAACGTCCTGACTTTC	CASAPGGSGANVLTF
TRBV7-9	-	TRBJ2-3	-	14	TGTGCCAGCAGCTTAGACAGGGTGGAAGATACGCAGTATTTT	CASSLDRVEDTQYF